This TCR beta chain was recovered during a study of T cell responses to AZD1222 COVID-19 vaccine. The study's findings and limits: At baseline, seropositivity was found in only a handful of AZD1222 recipients.

Per germline, CDR1 WSHSY and CDR2 SAAADI. Trimming took 2 bases from V and 10 from J, leaving 11 bases between them. The CDR3 spans 12 residues. Worth noting for this clone: Its antigen is unknown.

TCRdb's copy holds only in-frame clones and misses some; the assay was immunoSEQ multiplex PCR. The sample carries 150,000 or so clones, 85% to 95% recorded once. The chain links TRBV10-2 to TRBJ2-5; D is undetermined. The specimen comprised peripheral blood, sampled on day 0 of AZD1222 vaccination. The source is an adult in good health. The CDR3 DNA reads as TGCGCCAGCAGTGAGCCTGACCGAAGCCAGTACTTC. This translates into CASSEPDRSQYF.